This T cell receptor (beta chain) derives from a study of T cells in localized non-small cell lung cancer. Per the germline V gene, CDR1 is LGHNA and CDR2 is YNFKEQ. V dropped 2 bases and J dropped 2; count of bases not matched to a gene: 10. The CDR3 is 18 amino acids. Repertoires were generated with immunoSEQ multiplex PCR, while TCRdb's copy carries only in-frame clones and drops some. Among almost 65,000 clones listed, 85% to 90% were seen once. The sample consisted of peripheral blood, taken before any cancer treatment. The clonotype comes from a woman aged 40-70 years with stage I lung adenocarcinoma. The chain carries TRBV4-2 and TRBJ2-3; 10 nucleotides align to TRBD2. The CDR3 DNA reads as TGTGCCAGCAGCCAACAGAGGATAGCGGGAGGAACCACAGATACGCAGTATTTT. Residues: CASSQQRIAGGTTDTQYF.